The 18 T cell receptor beta chains below were found in one sample sequenced in a study of T cell responses to AZD1222 COVID-19 vaccine. The method was immunoSEQ multiplex PCR; TCRdb's version includes in-frame clones alone and lacks a portion of them. The sample gives about 110,000 clones, roughly 86% of which show up once; about 3% is in the top ten. The source was peripheral blood, collected on day 0 of AZD1222 vaccination. All receptors come from an adult in good health.

This chain links TRBV7-9 with TRBJ1-2, with D hard to call. Germline CDR1 and CDR2: SEHNR and FQNEAQ (reference sequence). The length of the CDR3 is 12 residues. Trimming shortened V by 4 bases and J by 3 bases, and 6 bases separated the two germline ends. This CDR3 reads CASSYTDYGYTF. Written as DNA, the CDR3 is TGTGCCAGCAGCTACACAGACTATGGCTACACCTTC.

The chain employs TRBV7-3 and TRBJ1-2; 12 positions agree with TRBD1. The ends lost 6 bases at V and 10 bases at J; junction bases unmatched: 6. From germline, CDR1 is SGHTA and CDR2 FQGTGA. The CDR3 covers 13 residues. The CDR3 nucleotides are TGTGCCAGCAGTTCAACGGGACAGGGGGCCTACACCTTC. Translated: CASSSTGQGAYTF.

A remark on this clone: This specimen includes other DNA sequences encoding the same CDR3. This chain connects TRBV7-2 to TRBJ1-2; D gene ambiguous. This CDR3 has 12 amino acids. Germline CDR1 is SGHTA and CDR2 is FQGNSA. V was shortened by 1 base and J by 5 bases, with 5 bases between the two germline ends. The CDR3 protein is CASSLGGYGYTF. CDR3 DNA sequence: TGTGCCAGCAGCTTAGGGGGATATGGCTACACCTTC.

V usage is TRBV7-2 and J usage is TRBJ2-3, with 7 bases matching TRBD2. V shed 0 bases, J shed 2 bases, and the junction held 5 bases outside the gene matches. The CDR3 contains 16 residues. Germline assignment: CDR1 SGHTA and CDR2 FQGNSA. CDR3 coding DNA: TGTGCCAGCAGCTTAGCGACTCTAGCGGACACAGATACGCAGTATTTT. Encoded protein: CASSLATLADTDTQYF.

The V and J genes are TRBV11-2 and TRBJ2-3, with TRBD2 as a possible D gene (5 bases). Trimming took off 1 base at V and 0 bases at J, with 8 bases between the two ends. The germline gives CDR1 SGHAT, CDR2 FQNNGV. There are 15 residues in the CDR3. DNA for the CDR3: TGTGCCAGCAGCTTAGGACTACTCAGCACAGATACGCAGTATTTT. It is translated as CASSLGLLSTDTQYF.

The V gene is TRBV3-1 (or the pseudogene TRBV3-2), the J gene TRBJ1-5; a possible D gene is TRBD1 (5 bases). CDR3 size: 15 residues. Looked up from germline, CDR1 is LGHDT and CDR2 is YNNKEL (reference sequence). Trimming took off 0 bases at V and 6 bases at J, with 12 bases between the two ends. The CDR3 bases are TGTGCCAGCAGCCAAGATTGGGGGTTCGGTCAGCCCCAGCATTTT. Translated, it gives CASSQDWGFGQPQHF.

As DNA, the CDR3 is TGTGCCAGCAGTCGGACAGGGAAGGCTGGAAACACCATATATTTT. Translating it yields CASSRTGKAGNTIYF. This chain joins TRBV28 and TRBJ1-3; TRBD1 aligns across 8 bases. CDR1 is MDHEN and CDR2 is SYDVKM in the germline V gene. Trimming cost V 5 bases and J 2 bases; bases outside gene matches: 5. The CDR3 covers 15 residues.

The CDR3 loop is CASSQYGTGPRWSNQPQHF. The CDR3 nucleotides read TGTGCCAGTAGCCAATATGGGACAGGCCCTCGATGGAGCAATCAGCCCCAGCATTTT. The genes are TRBV19 and TRBJ1-5; 8 bases match TRBD1. The CDR3 length is 19 residues. Losses at the gene ends were 6 bases for V and 1 base for J; bases not matched to a gene: 17. Germline lookup yields CDR1 LNHDA and CDR2 SQIVND (reference sequence).

The chain is built from TRBV4-3 and TRBJ1-1; D gene uncertain. Germline CDR1 reads LGHNA; CDR2 reads YSLEER. Trimming left V 4 bases short and J 1 base short, with 16 bases between. The CDR3 loop spans 16 amino acids. Here the CDR3 reads CASSPSKVTPNTEAFF. In DNA form, the CDR3 reads TGCGCCAGCAGCCCTTCTAAGGTCACACCGAACACTGAAGCTTTCTTT.

The rearrangement links TRBV11-2 to TRBJ1-6; maybe TRBD1 (5 bases). Germline V gene lookup returns CDR1 SGHAT and CDR2 FQNNGV. CDR3 length: 14 amino acids. Trimming took off 6 bases at V and 7 bases at J, with 13 bases between the two ends. The DNA for the CDR3 is TGTGCCAGCAGTCCCAGGGCCGCCAATTCACCCCTCCACTTT. Translated, it gives CASSPRAANSPLHF.

This clone is a singleton in its sample. The genes are TRBV2 and TRBJ1-6, with unresolved D. Trimming cost V 2 bases and J 7 bases, with 9 bases left between them. CDR1 is SNHLY, CDR2 FYNNEI, per germline. There are 14 residues in the CDR3. CDR3 bases: TGTGCCAGCAGTGAAACGGGCCGCAATTCACCCCTCCACTTT. This gives the protein CASSETGRNSPLHF.

V gene TRBV4-1 combines with J gene TRBJ1-4; TRBD1 aligns across 10 bases. This CDR3 region has 18 residues. Per germline, CDR1 MGHRA and CDR2 YSYEKL. The ends lost 4 bases at V and 7 bases at J; junction bases unmatched: 15. CDR3 residues: CASSLGGTGVLGGEKLFF. The CDR3 DNA reads TGCGCCAGCAGCCTCGGTGGGACAGGGGTCCTCGGAGGTGAAAAACTGTTTTTT.

This sequence joins TRBV12-3 or TRBV12-4 and TRBJ1-1; D unclear. The CDR3 sequence is 12 residues long. The ends were cut back, 7 bases at V and 1 base at J, with 7 bases in the middle. In DNA, the CDR3 is TGTGCCAGCACCCGACAGAACACTGAAGCTTTCTTT. Translated: CASTRQNTEAFF.

This clone has only a few counts. This chain uses TRBV5-4 with TRBJ1-2, with 10 positions matching TRBD1. This CDR3 is built from 16 residues. The germline gives CDR1 SGHNT, CDR2 YYREEE (reference sequence). Germline trimming cut 0 bases from V and 8 bases from J; bases unmatched to any gene: 10. The CDR3 DNA sequence: TGTGCCAGCAGCTTGGGGGGACAGGGGCAGGGAGGCGGCTACACCTTC. The encoded protein is CASSLGGQGQGGGYTF.

This chain uses TRBV7-9 with TRBJ2-1; D is perhaps TRBD2 (6 bases). Per the germline V gene, CDR1 is SEHNR and CDR2 is FQNEAQ (reference sequence). CDR3 length: 16 amino acids. Trimming shortened V by 5 bases and J by 5 bases, and 19 bases separated the two germline ends. The DNA of the CDR3 is TGTGCCAGCAGCGCGACGCTAGCGAGAAACCACAATGAGCAGTTCTTC. Translated, it gives CASSATLARNHNEQFF.

This chain links TRBV29-1 with TRBJ1-4; D uncertain. CDR1 and CDR2 (germline): SQVTM, ANQGSEA. The CDR3 is 12 residues long. V was shortened by 5 bases and J by 5 bases, with 9 bases between the two germline ends. The CDR3 sequence is CSVREQNEKLFF. CDR3 coding DNA: TGCAGCGTTAGGGAGCAGAATGAAAAACTGTTTTTT.

The rearrangement joins TRBV6-1 to TRBJ2-4; 7 bases match TRBD2. The CDR3 totals 17 residues. Germline V gene sequence: CDR1 MNHNS, CDR2 SASEGT. The junction had 8 bases not matched to a gene; V was cut back by 3 bases and J by 0 bases. Written as DNA, the CDR3 is TGTGCCAGCAGTGAGTGGCCGGGGGGAGCAGCCAAAAACATTCAGTACTTC. Translation: CASSEWPGGAAKNIQYF.

The V gene is TRBV6-2 or TRBV6-3, the J gene TRBJ1-5, with a weak D call TRBD1 (5 bases). The CDR3 totals 15 residues. Germline V lookup: CDR1 MNHEY, CDR2 SVGEGT. Trimming stripped 2 bases from V and 7 bases from J, with 15 bases between. The CDR3 sequence: CASSYEGQVGQPQHF. The DNA for the CDR3 is TGTGCCAGCAGTTACGAGGGGCAAGTGGGACAGCCCCAGCATTTT.